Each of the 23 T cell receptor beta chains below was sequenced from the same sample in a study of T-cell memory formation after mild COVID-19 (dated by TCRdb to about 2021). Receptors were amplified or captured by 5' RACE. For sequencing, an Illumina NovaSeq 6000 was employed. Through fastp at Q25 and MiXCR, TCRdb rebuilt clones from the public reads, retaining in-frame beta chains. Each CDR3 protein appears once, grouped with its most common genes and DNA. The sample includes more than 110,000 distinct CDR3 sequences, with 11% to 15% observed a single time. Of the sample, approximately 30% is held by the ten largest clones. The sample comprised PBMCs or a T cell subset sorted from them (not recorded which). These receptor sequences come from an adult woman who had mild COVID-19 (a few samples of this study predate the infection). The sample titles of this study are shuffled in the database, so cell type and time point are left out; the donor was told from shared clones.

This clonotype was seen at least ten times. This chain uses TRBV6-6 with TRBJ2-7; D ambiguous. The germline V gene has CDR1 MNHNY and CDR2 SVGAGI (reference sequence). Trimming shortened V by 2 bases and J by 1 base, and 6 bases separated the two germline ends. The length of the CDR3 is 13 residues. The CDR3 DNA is TGTGCCAGCAGTTACACTGGTTCCTACGAGCAGTACTTC. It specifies CASSYTGSYEQYF.

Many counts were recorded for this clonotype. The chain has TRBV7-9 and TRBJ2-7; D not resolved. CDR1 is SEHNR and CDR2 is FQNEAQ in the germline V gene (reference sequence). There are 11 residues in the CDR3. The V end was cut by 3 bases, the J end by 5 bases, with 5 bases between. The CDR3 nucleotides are TGTGCCAGCAGCTTGGCAGACGAGCAGTACTTC. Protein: CASSLADEQYF.

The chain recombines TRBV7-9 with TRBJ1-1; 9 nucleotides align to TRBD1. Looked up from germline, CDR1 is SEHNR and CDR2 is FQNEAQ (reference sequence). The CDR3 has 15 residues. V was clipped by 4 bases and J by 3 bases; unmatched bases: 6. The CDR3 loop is CASSSLDRGDTEAFF. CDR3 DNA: TGTGCCAGCAGCTCGTTGGACAGGGGAGACACTGAAGCTTTCTTT.

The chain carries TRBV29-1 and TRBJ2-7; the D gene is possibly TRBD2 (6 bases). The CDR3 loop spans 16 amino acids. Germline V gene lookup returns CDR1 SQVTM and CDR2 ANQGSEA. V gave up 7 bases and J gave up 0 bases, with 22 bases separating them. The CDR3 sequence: CSAIRDSSGFSYEQYF. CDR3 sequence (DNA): TGCAGCGCCATCAGGGACTCCAGCGGGTTCTCCTACGAGCAGTACTTC.

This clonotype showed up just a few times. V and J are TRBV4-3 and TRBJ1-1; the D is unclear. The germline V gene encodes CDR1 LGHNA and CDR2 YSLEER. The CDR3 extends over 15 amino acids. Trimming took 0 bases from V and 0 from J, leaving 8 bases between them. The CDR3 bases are TGCGCCAGCAGCCAAGATCGGAAGTTGAACACTGAAGCTTTCTTT. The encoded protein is CASSQDRKLNTEAFF.

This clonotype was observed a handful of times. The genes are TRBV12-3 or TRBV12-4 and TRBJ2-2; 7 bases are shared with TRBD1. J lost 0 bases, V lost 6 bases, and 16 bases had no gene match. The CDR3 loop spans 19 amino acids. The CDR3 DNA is TGTGCCAGCAGCGACTGGGACAGCTTATTATCCGCGAACACCGGGGAGCTGTTTTTT. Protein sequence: CASSDWDSLLSANTGELFF.

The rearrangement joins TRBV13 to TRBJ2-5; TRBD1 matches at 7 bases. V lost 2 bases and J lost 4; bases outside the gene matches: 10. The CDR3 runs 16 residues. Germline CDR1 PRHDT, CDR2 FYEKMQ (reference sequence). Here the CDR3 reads CASSLRGAPGGETQYF. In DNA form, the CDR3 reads TGTGCCAGCAGCTTAAGAGGGGCCCCAGGGGGAGAGACCCAGTACTTC.

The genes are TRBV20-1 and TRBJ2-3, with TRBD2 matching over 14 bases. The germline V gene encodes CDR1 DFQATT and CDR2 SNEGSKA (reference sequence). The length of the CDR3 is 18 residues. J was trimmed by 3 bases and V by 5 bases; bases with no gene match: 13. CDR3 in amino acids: CSAGGPGLAGGPTDTQYF. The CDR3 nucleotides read TGCAGTGCTGGAGGGCCTGGACTAGCGGGGGGTCCGACAGATACGCAGTATTTT.

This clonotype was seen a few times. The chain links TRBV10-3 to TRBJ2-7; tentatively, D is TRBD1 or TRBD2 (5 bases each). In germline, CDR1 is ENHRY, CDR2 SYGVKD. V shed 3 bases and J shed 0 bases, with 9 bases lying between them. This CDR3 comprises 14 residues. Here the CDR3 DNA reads TGTGCCATCAGTGACCGGGACGGCTCCTACGAGCAGTACTTC. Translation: CAISDRDGSYEQYF.

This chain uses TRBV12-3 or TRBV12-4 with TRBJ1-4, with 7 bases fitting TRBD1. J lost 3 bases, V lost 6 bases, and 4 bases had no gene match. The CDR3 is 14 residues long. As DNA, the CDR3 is TGTGCCAGCAGCCCAGGGGGGTCTAATGAAAAACTGTTTTTT. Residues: CASSPGGSNEKLFF.

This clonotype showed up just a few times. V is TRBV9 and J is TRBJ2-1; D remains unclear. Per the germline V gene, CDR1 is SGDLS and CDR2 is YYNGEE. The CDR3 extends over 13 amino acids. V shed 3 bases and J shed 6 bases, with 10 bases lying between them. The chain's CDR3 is CASSDGVRNEQFF. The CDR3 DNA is TGTGCCAGCAGCGATGGGGTCCGCAATGAGCAGTTCTTC.

The CDR3 reads CASSPPTRSTGELFF. CDR3 nucleotide sequence: TGTGCCAGCAGCCCCCCGACTAGATCCACCGGGGAGCTGTTTTTT. The J gene is TRBJ2-2, the V gene TRBV9; D is possibly TRBD2 (6 bases). V lost 4 bases, J lost 4 bases, and 14 bases lay in between. There are 15 residues in the CDR3. CDR1 and CDR2 (germline): SGDLS, YYNGEE. Combining the CDR3 with reference TRBV9 and TRBJ2-2 gives the whole variable domain DSGVTQTPKHLITATGQRVTLRCSPRSGDLSVYWYQQSLDQGLQFLIQYYNGEERAKGNILERFSAQQFPDLHSELNLSSLELGDSALYFCASSPPTRSTGELFFGEGSRLTVL.

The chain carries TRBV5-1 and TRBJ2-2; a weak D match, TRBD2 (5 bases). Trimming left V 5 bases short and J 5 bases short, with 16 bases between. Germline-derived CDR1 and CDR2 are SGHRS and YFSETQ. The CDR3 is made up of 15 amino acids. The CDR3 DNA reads TGCGCCAGCAGAGGATGGGCCTCGGGGACCGGGGAGCTGTTTTTT. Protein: CASRGWASGTGELFF.

CDR3 region: CASSQVVNTEAFF. CDR3 in DNA: TGCGCCAGCAGCCAGGTGGTTAACACTGAAGCTTTCTTT. The chain links TRBV4-3 to TRBJ1-1, with no clear D. Looked up from germline, CDR1 is LGHNA and CDR2 is YSLEER. The CDR3 is 13 amino acids. Trimming took 3 bases from V and 2 from J, leaving 7 bases between them.

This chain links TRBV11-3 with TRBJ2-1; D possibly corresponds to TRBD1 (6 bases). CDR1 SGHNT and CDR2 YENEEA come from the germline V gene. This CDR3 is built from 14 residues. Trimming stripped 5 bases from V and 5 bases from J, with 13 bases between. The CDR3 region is CASSPLGTHNEQFF. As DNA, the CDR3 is TGTGCCAGCAGCCCCCTGGGGACACACAATGAGCAGTTCTTC.

CDR3: CASSFSGSANEQYF. Here the CDR3 DNA reads TGTGCCAGCAGCTTTAGCGGGAGCGCCAACGAGCAGTACTTC. The genes are TRBV11-1 and TRBJ2-7; 9 bases map to TRBD2. Germline lookup yields CDR1 SGHAT and CDR2 FQDESV (reference sequence). The V segment lost 3 bases and the J segment 5 bases; nucleotides outside the gene matches: 5. The CDR3 extends over 14 amino acids.

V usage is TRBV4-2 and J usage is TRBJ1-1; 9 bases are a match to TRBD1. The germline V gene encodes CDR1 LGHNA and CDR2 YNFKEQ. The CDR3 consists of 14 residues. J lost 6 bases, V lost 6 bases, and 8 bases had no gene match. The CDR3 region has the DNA TGTGCCAGCAGACTCGGACAGGGGCGGGCTGAAGCTTTCTTT. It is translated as CASRLGQGRAEAFF.

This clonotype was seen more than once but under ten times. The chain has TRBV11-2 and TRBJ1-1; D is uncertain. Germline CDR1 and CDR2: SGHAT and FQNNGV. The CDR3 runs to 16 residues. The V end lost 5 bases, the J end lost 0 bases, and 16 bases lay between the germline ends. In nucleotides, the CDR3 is TGTGCCAGCAGCCAACAACCGACGGACCTGAACACTGAAGCTTTCTTT. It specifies CASSQQPTDLNTEAFF.

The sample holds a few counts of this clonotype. CDR3 sequence: CASRSGLTNEQFF. The DNA of the CDR3 is TGTGCCAGCAGATCCGGACTAACCAATGAGCAGTTCTTC. V usage is TRBV11-3 and J usage is TRBJ2-1; D might be TRBD2 (6 bases). The CDR3 is 13 amino acids. CDR1 is SGHNT, CDR2 YENEEA, per germline. Trimming left V 6 bases short and J 6 bases short, with 12 bases between. Based on the CDR3 plus reference TRBV11-3 and TRBJ2-1, the full variable domain is EAGVVQSPRYKIIEKKQPVAFWCNPISGHNTLYWYLQNLGQGPELLIRYENEEAVDDSQLPKDRFSAERLKGVDSTLKIQPAELGDSAVYLCASRSGLTNEQFFGPGTRLTVL.

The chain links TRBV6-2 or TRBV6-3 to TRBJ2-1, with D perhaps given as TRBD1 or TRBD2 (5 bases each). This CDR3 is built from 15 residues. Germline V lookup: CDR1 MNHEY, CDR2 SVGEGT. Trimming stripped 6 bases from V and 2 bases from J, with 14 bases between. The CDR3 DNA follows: TGTGCCAGCAGCCCGGGTGGGGACCCCTACAATGAGCAGTTCTTC. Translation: CASSPGGDPYNEQFF.

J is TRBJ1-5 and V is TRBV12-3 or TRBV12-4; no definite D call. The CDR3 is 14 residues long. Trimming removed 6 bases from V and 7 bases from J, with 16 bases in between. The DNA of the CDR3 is TGTGCCAGCAGCCTTCGGCCCGAGGGACAGCCCCAGCATTTT. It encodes CASSLRPEGQPQHF.

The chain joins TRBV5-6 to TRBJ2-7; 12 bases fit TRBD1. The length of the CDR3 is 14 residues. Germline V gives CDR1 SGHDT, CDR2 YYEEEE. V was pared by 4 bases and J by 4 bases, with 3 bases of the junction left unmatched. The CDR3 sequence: CASSMGQGAYEQYF. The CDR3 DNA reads TGTGCCAGCAGCATGGGACAGGGGGCATACGAGCAGTACTTC.

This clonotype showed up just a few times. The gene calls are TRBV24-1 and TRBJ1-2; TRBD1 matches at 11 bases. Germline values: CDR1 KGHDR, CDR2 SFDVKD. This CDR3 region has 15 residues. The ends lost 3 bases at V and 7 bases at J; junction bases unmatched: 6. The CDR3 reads CATSDNGQGASGYTF. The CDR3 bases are TGTGCCACCAGTGATAACGGACAGGGGGCGTCTGGCTACACCTTC.